Listed here are 21 T cell receptor beta chains from one sample, sequenced in a study of blood T cells in healthy people across ages. For the second PCR, which ran for 7 to 11 cycles, a sample-barcoded 5' primer and a J-beta primer mix were used. Using its own MiXCR run on the 5' RACE reads, TCRdb lists one record per CDR3 protein. The data hold about 800,000 distinct CDR3 sequences, with roughly 64% observed a single time. Material for sequencing was blood. The receptors originated from a man younger than 40 in good health.

This sequence joins TRBV18 and TRBJ2-5, with D possibly being TRBD1 (5 bases). The CDR3 extends over 13 amino acids. Germline assignment: CDR1 KGHSH and CDR2 LQKENI. The V end lost 6 bases, the J end lost 5 bases, and 13 bases lay between the germline ends. The CDR3 nucleotides read TGTGCCAGCTCGACTCAGGGCAGGGAGACCCAGTACTTC. This sequence encodes CASSTQGRETQYF.

The chain couples TRBV10-3 to TRBJ2-7; 7 bases fit TRBD2. The CDR3 runs to 15 residues. Germline V gives CDR1 ENHRY, CDR2 SYGVKD. The V segment lost 0 bases and the J segment 2 bases; nucleotides outside the gene matches: 4. The CDR3 DNA is TGTGCCATCAGTGAGTCTCCTAGCGGCACCTACGAGCAGTACTTC. It yields the protein CAISESPSGTYEQYF.

The J gene is TRBJ2-3, the V gene TRBV7-2; D is undetermined. The germline CDR1 and CDR2 sequences are SGHTA and FQGNSA. The CDR3 contains 14 residues. The V and J ends lost 5 bases and 5 bases respectively, with 14 bases between them. CDR3 coding DNA: TGTGCCAGCAGCCCGAGTTACTGGGGAGATACGCAGTATTTT. It codes for CASSPSYWGDTQYF.

The rearrangement uses TRBV20-1 and TRBJ2-3; 16 nucleotides line up with TRBD2. V was clipped by 6 bases and J by 4 bases; unmatched bases: 7. The CDR3 totals 16 residues. Looked up from germline, CDR1 is DFQATT and CDR2 is SNEGSKA (reference sequence). The CDR3 region has the DNA TGCAGTGCCCAGGGACTAGCGGGAGGGCCATCAGATACGCAGTATTTT. Translated: CSAQGLAGGPSDTQYF.

This sequence joins TRBV27 and TRBJ2-3, with TRBD1 identical over 7 bases. The CDR3 loop spans 15 amino acids. Trimming took 8 bases from V and 2 from J; bases not matched to a gene: 10. From germline, CDR1 is MNHEY and CDR2 SMNVEV (reference sequence). DNA for the CDR3: TGTGCCAGCGGGGCTCCGGGACAGACCACAGATACGCAGTATTTT. It translates to CASGAPGQTTDTQYF.

Here the CDR3 reads CASSSTRLWEQYF. The DNA for the CDR3 is TGTGCCAGCAGTTCCACCCGGCTCTGGGAGCAGTACTTC. The V gene is TRBV28, the J gene TRBJ2-5; a possible D gene is TRBD2 (5 bases). This CDR3 spans 13 amino acids. Trimming took 4 bases from V and 11 from J, leaving 17 bases between them. The germline gives CDR1 MDHEN, CDR2 SYDVKM.

This clonotype was seen only a few times. The gene calls are TRBV28 and TRBJ2-7, with no clear D. Germline loops: CDR1 MDHEN, CDR2 SYDVKM. The CDR3 runs to 13 residues. The germline V and J ends were trimmed by 5 bases and 0 bases, with 8 bases remaining between them. The CDR3 nucleotides read TGTGCCAGCAGTCAAAGCCCCTCCTACGAGCAGTACTTC. Amino acids: CASSQSPSYEQYF. Full variable domain (rest looked up from reference TRBV28 and TRBJ2-7): DVKVTQSSRYLVKRTGEKVFLECVQDMDHENMFWYRQDPGLGLRLIYFSYDVKMKEKGDIPEGYSVSREKKERFSLILESASTNQTSMYLCASSQSPSYEQYFGPGTRLTVT.

This clonotype has at least ten counts. The CDR3 reads CASSSSANTEAFF. In DNA, the CDR3 is TGTGCCAGCAGTTCATCAGCGAACACTGAAGCTTTCTTT. This chain uses TRBV12-3 or TRBV12-4 with TRBJ1-1; D unclear. V was pared by 4 bases and J by 1 base, with 7 bases between. The CDR3 runs to 13 residues.

Comment on this clonotype: The junction departs from germline at one end; a sequencing error may be responsible. The chain's CDR3 is CASSLSSGIIETQYF. In DNA form, the CDR3 reads TGTGCCAGCAGCTTATCCTCGGGAATTATCGAGACCCAGTACTTC. The genes are TRBV27 and TRBJ2-7, with D possibly being TRBD2 (5 bases). The DNA matches TRBJ2-5 better at its end, which makes the J call doubtful. This CDR3 region has 15 residues. CDR1 and CDR2 (germline): MNHEY, SMNVEV (reference sequence).

The table lists this clonotype with many counts. The CDR3 coding sequence is TGTGCCAGCAGCTTACTAGGGGGTGAGACCCAGTACTTC. It specifies CASSLLGGETQYF. The chain employs TRBV7-2 and TRBJ2-5; possibly TRBD1 for D (6 bases). Germline CDR1 and CDR2: SGHTA and FQGNSA. The V end lost 2 bases, the J end lost 5 bases, and 9 bases lay between the germline ends. This CDR3 contains 13 residues. The full variable domain, its missing parts supplied by reference TRBV7-2 and TRBJ2-5, is GAGVSQSPSNKVTEKGKDVELRCDPISGHTALYWYRQSLGQGLEFLIYFQGNSAPDKSGLPSDRFSAERTGGSVSTLTIQRTQQEDSAVYLCASSLLGGETQYFGPGTRLLVL.

This clonotype was detected once. The chain combines TRBV20-1 with TRBJ1-4; D not resolved. CDR1 and CDR2 (germline): DFQATT, SNEGSKA (reference sequence). The CDR3 spans 14 residues. The ends were cut back, 0 bases at V and 4 bases at J, with 9 bases in the middle. CDR3 in DNA: TGCAGTGCTAGAGATTTAGCCCTTAATGAAAAACTGTTTTTT. It is translated as CSARDLALNEKLFF.

The CDR3 bases are TGTGCCAGCAGTTTGTTCGGACAGGCCGGGACTCTCGAGCAGTACTTC. It encodes CASSLFGQAGTLEQYF. This sequence joins TRBV28 and TRBJ2-5, with a weak D call TRBD1 (7 bases). The J call may be mistaken, given a closer DNA end match to TRBJ2-7. The germline V gene has CDR1 MDHEN and CDR2 SYDVKM. The CDR3 runs to 16 residues.

A few counts support this clonotype. This chain uses TRBV28 with TRBJ2-6, with 9 bases matching TRBD1. CDR3 length: 14 amino acids. The germline V gene encodes CDR1 MDHEN and CDR2 SYDVKM. The junction had 7 bases not matched to a gene; V was cut back by 6 bases and J by 10 bases. The CDR3 is CASSRDRDVNVLTF. The CDR3 DNA sequence: TGTGCCAGCAGCCGGGACAGGGACGTGAACGTCCTGACTTTC.

V is TRBV13 and J is TRBJ2-5; no clear D gene. This CDR3 has 12 residues. V was clipped by 2 bases and J by 5 bases, with 6 bases between them. Germline CDR1 PRHDT, CDR2 FYEKMQ (reference sequence). CDR3 bases: TGTGCCAGCAGCTTATTCGAGGAGACCCAGTACTTC. Protein product: CASSLFEETQYF.

The chain couples TRBV11-1 to TRBJ1-1; D may be TRBD1 (6 bases). The CDR3 extends over 13 amino acids. CDR1 and CDR2 (germline): SGHAT, FQDESV (reference sequence). The V end was cut by 5 bases, the J end by 4 bases, with 11 bases between. The CDR3 protein is CASSEQGGTEAFF. DNA of the CDR3: TGTGCCAGCAGCGAACAGGGTGGCACTGAAGCTTTCTTT.

V gene TRBV7-9 combines with J gene TRBJ1-5; 9 positions agree with TRBD1. V lost 5 bases to trimming and J lost 4 bases; unmatched junction nucleotides: 6. The length of the CDR3 is 15 residues. Germline loops: CDR1 SEHNR, CDR2 FQNEAQ (reference sequence). CDR3 in amino acids: CASSLTGGANQPQHF. CDR3 nucleotide sequence: TGTGCCAGCAGCCTAACAGGGGGCGCGAATCAGCCCCAGCATTTT.

This clonotype was picked up a small number of times. This chain connects TRBV3-1 to TRBJ2-5; D may be TRBD2 (6 bases). Germline V gene lookup returns CDR1 LGHDT and CDR2 YNNKEL (reference sequence). The ends were cut back, 6 bases at V and 4 bases at J, with 15 bases in the middle. The CDR3 length is 14 residues. CDR3 nucleotide sequence: TGTGCCAGCAGTTTGATCGGGAGTGGAGAGACCCAGTACTTC. It specifies CASSLIGSGETQYF.

The rearrangement links TRBV5-1 to TRBJ2-1, with 12 bases identical to TRBD2. Germline lookup yields CDR1 SGHRS and CDR2 YFSETQ. The CDR3 extends over 14 amino acids. The junction had 3 bases not matched to a gene; V was cut back by 6 bases and J by 5 bases. The DNA for the CDR3 is TGCGCCAGCAAAGGACTAGCGGGGAACAATGAGCAGTTCTTC. It codes for CASKGLAGNNEQFF.

This chain uses TRBV7-9 with TRBJ2-5; 10 nucleotides line up with TRBD1. The DNA matches TRBJ2-7 better at its end, which makes the J call doubtful. This CDR3 is built from 15 residues. The germline gives CDR1 SEHNR, CDR2 FQNEAQ (reference sequence). This CDR3 reads CASSLPNDRGLEQYF. The CDR3 DNA is TGTGCCAGCAGCTTGCCCAATGACAGGGGGCTCGAGCAGTACTTC.

This clonotype has a single count. The chain joins TRBV5-6 to TRBJ1-5; D may be TRBD1 (6 bases). Germline values: CDR1 SGHDT, CDR2 YYEEEE. V was pared by 3 bases and J by 9 bases, with 13 bases between. The CDR3 has 13 residues. DNA for the CDR3: TGTGCCAGCAGCTGGGCAGGGGTGGCGCCCCAGCATTTT. Amino acid sequence: CASSWAGVAPQHF.

This clonotype was seen a handful of times. The CDR3 DNA reads TGTGCCACCAGCAGCAGCCTATCCTACGAGCAGTACTTC. Protein: CATSSSLSYEQYF. The chain links TRBV15 to TRBJ2-7; no definite D call. V lost 3 bases to trimming and J lost 1 base, with 7 bases between them. The germline CDR1 and CDR2 sequences are LNHNV and YYDKDF (reference sequence). The CDR3 covers 13 residues.